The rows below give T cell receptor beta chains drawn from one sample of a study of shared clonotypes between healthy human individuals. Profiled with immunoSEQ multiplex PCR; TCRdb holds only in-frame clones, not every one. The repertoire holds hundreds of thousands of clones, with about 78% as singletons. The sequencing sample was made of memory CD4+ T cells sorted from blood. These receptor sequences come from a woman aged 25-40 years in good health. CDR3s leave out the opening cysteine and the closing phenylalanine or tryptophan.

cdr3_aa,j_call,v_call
ASSLGGGTEAF,TRBJ1-1,TRBV5-1
ASSSGQVRAEAF,TRBJ1-1,TRBV5-1
SVRVAGADTQY,TRBJ2-3,TRBV29-1
ASSLDRSNQPQH,TRBJ1-5,TRBV7-2
ASRPGLASDEQF,TRBJ2-1,TRBV11-2
ASGYLANYGYT,TRBJ1-2,TRBV28
ASSPRGLAGEDTQY,TRBJ2-3,TRBV11-3
ASSPDKRYGYT,TRBJ1-2,TRBV18
ASSEDFAGPRYEQY,TRBJ2-7,TRBV6-1
ASSLGGRIGKKETQY,TRBJ2-5,TRBV27
ASSQRESTDTQY,TRBJ2-3,TRBV6-5
ASSLAGRHEQF,TRBJ2-1,TRBV5-1
ASSPQAGQETQY,TRBJ2-5,TRBV13
ASSRRTSGSDEQF,TRBJ2-1,TRBV19
ASSVSGRIQETQY,TRBJ2-5,TRBV5-1
ASSEYWADYEQY,TRBJ2-7,TRBV25-1
ASSYSHGPTSDGYT,TRBJ1-2,TRBV6-5
ASTGQAVEKLF,TRBJ1-4,TRBV19
ASSYYPGPNYGYT,TRBJ1-2,TRBV6-5
ASSTTPGVTDTQY,TRBJ2-3,TRBV19
ASSFSSSYNEQF,TRBJ2-1,TRBV7-2
ASSPLGGMDTGELF,TRBJ2-2,TRBV4-2
ARGQQPLGEKLF,TRBJ1-4,TRBV19
AIQGATNEKLF,TRBJ1-4,TRBV10-3
ASSEQQGMETQY,TRBJ2-5,TRBV2
ASSPRRDGGSGNTIY,TRBJ1-3,TRBV18
ASRVQSQTGELF,TRBJ2-2,TRBV6-6
SVEPYGSEQF,TRBJ2-1,TRBV29-1
ATSRGQGRTEAF,TRBJ1-1,TRBV15
ASAWREVTDTQY,TRBJ2-3,TRBV12-5
ASRPGTGGETQY,TRBJ2-5,TRBV5-1
ASSQTSTSGGGKYEQY,TRBJ2-7,TRBV5-1
ASGTRNEQY,TRBJ2-7,TRBV27
ARTTRTGLSYEQY,TRBJ2-7,TRBV23-1
ASSLDRTTYEQY,TRBJ2-7,TRBV5-4
ASSTTVPGAQANVLT,TRBJ2-6,TRBV7-2
ASSFRRNNEQF,TRBJ2-1,TRBV5-4
ASKRGRNTGELF,TRBJ2-2,TRBV19
AISDPGQGSYEQY,TRBJ2-7,TRBV10-3
ATRGDSYEQY,TRBJ2-7,TRBV19
ASSRGSQGYGYT,TRBJ1-2,TRBV18
ASSALDSGNTIY,TRBJ1-3,TRBV11-2
ASSFKGLATNEKLF,TRBJ1-4,TRBV7-8
ASSLRRQQIPYGYT,TRBJ1-2,TRBV7-9
ASSPPSVNTEAF,TRBJ1-1,TRBV18
ASSLGGTGNTEAF,TRBJ1-1,TRBV5-1